This T cell receptor (beta chain) was captured by sequencing in a study of Graves' ophthalmopathy and Graves' hyperthyroidism. Study-level findings and limits: Blood also harbored most expanded thyroid clonotypes above 0.001 frequency.

For repertoire sequencing, the TCR beta CDR3 regions were amplified from RNA transcripts. HTBI primers served in a first-round RT-PCR, which a second-round multiplex PCR followed. In TCRdb, the multiplex PCR reads were re-called with MiXCR into one record per CDR3 protein. The table records over a million distinct CDR3 sequences, 36% of them present only once. Germline V CDR1 and CDR2: SGHRS, YFSETQ. There are 13 residues in the CDR3. This clonotype occurred many times. What it binds is unknown. Sequence at one end of the junction differs from germline and may be a read error. The sequencing sample was made of peripheral blood or thyroid tissue (not recorded which). This receptor was identified in an adult man with Graves' hyperthyroidism. V and J are TRBV5-1 and TRBJ2-7; D ambiguous. The CDR3 reads CASSPDGSYEQYF. The CDR3 bases are TGTGCCAGCAGCCCGGACGGGTCCTACGAGCAGTACTTC.